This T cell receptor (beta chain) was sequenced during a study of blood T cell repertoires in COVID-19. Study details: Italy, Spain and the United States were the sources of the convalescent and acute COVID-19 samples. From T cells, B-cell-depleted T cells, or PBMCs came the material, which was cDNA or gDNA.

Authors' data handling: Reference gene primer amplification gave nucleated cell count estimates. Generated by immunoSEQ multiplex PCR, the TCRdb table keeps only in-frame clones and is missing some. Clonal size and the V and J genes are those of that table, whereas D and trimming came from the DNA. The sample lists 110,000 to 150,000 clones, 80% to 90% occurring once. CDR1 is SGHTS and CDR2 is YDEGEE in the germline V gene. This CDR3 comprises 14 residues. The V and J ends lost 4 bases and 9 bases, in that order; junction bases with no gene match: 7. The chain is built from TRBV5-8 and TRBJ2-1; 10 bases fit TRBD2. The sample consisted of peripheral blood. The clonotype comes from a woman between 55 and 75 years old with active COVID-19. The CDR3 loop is CASSPSWTSGEQFF. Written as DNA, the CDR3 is TGTGCCAGCAGCCCATCGTGGACTAGCGGTGAGCAGTTCTTC.